This TCR beta chain is drawn from a study of Graves' ophthalmopathy and Graves' hyperthyroidism. Ophthalmopathy was moderately-to-severely active, CAS at least 3, NOSPECS at least 4, lasting under 3 months. It was from roughly 10 ml of fresh peripheral blood that the PBMCs came. This clonotype was counted at least ten times. V was cut by 6 bases and J by 3 bases, with 18 bases left in between. Germline V gene lookup returns CDR1 DFQATT and CDR2 SNEGSKA (reference sequence). This CDR3 spans 14 amino acids. For repertoire sequencing, the TCR beta CDR3 regions were amplified from RNA transcripts. In the first round, RT-PCR was carried out with HTBI primers, and a multiplex PCR formed the second round. TCRdb independently ran MiXCR on the multiplex PCR reads; one entry per CDR3 protein. The repertoire consists of 340,000 or so distinct CDR3 sequences, with around a sixth occurring once and the leading ten covering about 12%.

The rearrangement uses TRBV20-1 and TRBJ2-7; D possibly corresponds to TRBD2 (5 bases). The receptor was isolated from an adult man with Graves' ophthalmopathy. Sequencing used peripheral blood. CDR3 sequence: CSAIERASVYEQYF. DNA for the CDR3: TGCAGTGCAATAGAGAGGGCGTCCGTCTACGAGCAGTACTTC.